This TCR beta chain comes out of a study of cytomegalovirus exposure and HLA in healthy donors. Vbeta (60) and Jbeta (13) primers were used in the PCR. Sequencing used immunoSEQ multiplex PCR; TCRdb keeps in-frame clones, though not all of them. In total, the table holds about 60,000 clones. Losses at the gene ends were 5 bases for V and 11 bases for J; bases not matched to a gene: 6. Per germline, CDR1 MNHEY and CDR2 SVGAGI. This CDR3 is built from 13 residues. The V and J genes are TRBV6-5 and TRBJ1-6, with 7 bases identical to TRBD1. The sample was PBMCs. The receptor was derived from a woman under 30 in good health and CMV-seronegative. CDR3 sequence reads: CASSHRGLAPLHF. CDR3 coding DNA: TGTGCCAGCAGTCACAGGGGATTGGCACCCCTCCACTTT.